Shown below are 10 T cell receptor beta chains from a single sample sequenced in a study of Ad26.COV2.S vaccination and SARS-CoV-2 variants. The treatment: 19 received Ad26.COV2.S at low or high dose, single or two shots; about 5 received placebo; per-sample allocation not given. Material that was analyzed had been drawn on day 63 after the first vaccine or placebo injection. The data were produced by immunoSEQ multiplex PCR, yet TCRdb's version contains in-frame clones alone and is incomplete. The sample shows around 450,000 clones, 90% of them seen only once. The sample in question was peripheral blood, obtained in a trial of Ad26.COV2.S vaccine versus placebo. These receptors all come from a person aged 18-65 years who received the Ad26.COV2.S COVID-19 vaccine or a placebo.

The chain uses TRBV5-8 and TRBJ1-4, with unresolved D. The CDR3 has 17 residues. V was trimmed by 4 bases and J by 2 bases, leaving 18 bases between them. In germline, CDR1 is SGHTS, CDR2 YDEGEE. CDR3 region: CASSRVIGLGTNEKLFF. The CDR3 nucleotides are TGTGCCAGCAGCCGGGTTATCGGATTAGGGACTAATGAAAAACTGTTTTTT.

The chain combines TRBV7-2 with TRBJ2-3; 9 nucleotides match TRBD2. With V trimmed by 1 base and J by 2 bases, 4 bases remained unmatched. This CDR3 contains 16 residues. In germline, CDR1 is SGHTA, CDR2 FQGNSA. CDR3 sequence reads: CASSLGTSGYTDTQYF. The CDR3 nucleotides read TGTGCCAGCAGCTTAGGAACTAGCGGGTACACAGATACGCAGTATTTT.

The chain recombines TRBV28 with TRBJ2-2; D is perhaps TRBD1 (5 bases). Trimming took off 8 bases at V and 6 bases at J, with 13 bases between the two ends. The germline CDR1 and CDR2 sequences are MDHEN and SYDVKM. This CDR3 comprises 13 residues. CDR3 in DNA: TGTGCCAGCCGACAAGGGGTCCCCGGGGAGCTGTTTTTT. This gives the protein CASRQGVPGELFF.

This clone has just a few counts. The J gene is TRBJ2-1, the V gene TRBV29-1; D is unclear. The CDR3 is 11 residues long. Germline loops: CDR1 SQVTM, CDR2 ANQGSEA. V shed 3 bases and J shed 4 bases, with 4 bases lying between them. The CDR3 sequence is CSVESYNEQFF. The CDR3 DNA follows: TGCAGCGTTGAGTCGTACAATGAGCAGTTCTTC.

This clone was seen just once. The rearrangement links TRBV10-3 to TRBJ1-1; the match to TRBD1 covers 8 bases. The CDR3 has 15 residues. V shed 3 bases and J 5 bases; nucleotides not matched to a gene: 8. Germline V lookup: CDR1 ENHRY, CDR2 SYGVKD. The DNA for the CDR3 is TGTGCCATCAGTGATGACAGGGGTTTAAAGACTGAAGCTTTCTTT. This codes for CAISDDRGLKTEAFF.

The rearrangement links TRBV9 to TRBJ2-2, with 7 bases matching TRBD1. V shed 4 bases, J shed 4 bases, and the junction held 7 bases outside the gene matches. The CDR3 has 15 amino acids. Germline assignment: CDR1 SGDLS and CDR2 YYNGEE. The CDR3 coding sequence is TGTGCCAGCAGCTTAGAGGGACAGTTCACCGGGGAGCTGTTTTTT. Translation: CASSLEGQFTGELFF.

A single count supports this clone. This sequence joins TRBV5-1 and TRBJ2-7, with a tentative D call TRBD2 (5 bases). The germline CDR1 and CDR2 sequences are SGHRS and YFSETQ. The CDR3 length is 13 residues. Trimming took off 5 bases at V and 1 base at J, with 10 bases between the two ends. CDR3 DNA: TGCGCCAGCAGTGACCCGGGGTCCTACGAGCAGTACTTC. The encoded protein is CASSDPGSYEQYF.

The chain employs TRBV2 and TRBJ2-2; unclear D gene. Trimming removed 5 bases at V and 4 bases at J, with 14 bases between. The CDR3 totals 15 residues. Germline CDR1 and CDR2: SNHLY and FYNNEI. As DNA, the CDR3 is TGTGCCAGCAGTCCTGTTATCGGCCGCACCGGGGAGCTGTTTTTT. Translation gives CASSPVIGRTGELFF. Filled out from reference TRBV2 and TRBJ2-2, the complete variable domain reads EPEVTQTPSHQVTQMGQEVILRCVPISNHLYFYWYRQILGQKVEFLVSFYNNEISEKSEIFDDQFSVERPDGSNFTLKIRSTKLEDSAMYFCASSPVIGRTGELFFGEGSRLTVL.

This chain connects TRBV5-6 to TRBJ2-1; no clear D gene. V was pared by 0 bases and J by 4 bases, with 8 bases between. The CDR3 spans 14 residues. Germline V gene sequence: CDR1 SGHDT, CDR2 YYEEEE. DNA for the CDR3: TGTGCCAGCAGCTTGGTGGGAAAGTACAATGAGCAGTTCTTC. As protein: CASSLVGKYNEQFF.

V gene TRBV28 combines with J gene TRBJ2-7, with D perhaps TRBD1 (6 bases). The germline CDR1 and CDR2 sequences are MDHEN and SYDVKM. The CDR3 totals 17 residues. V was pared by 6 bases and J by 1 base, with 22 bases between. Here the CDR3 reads CASSQNGPGAVSYEQYF. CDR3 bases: TGTGCCAGCAGCCAAAATGGGCCAGGGGCGGTTTCCTACGAGCAGTACTTC. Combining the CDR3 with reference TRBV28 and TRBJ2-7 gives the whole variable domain DVKVTQSSRYLVKRTGEKVFLECVQDMDHENMFWYRQDPGLGLRLIYFSYDVKMKEKGDIPEGYSVSREKKERFSLILESASTNQTSMYLCASSQNGPGAVSYEQYFGPGTRLTVT.